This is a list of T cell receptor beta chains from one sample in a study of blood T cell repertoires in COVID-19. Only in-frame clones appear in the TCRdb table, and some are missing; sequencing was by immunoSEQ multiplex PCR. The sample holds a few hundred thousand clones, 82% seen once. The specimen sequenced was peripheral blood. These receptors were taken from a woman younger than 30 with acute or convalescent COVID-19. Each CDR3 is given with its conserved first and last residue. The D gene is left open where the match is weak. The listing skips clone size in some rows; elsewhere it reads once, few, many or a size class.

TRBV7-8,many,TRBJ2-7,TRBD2,TGTGCCAGCAGCTCCAGCGGGAGGGTAGGTGCCTACGAGCAGTACTTC,CASSSSGRVGAYEQYF
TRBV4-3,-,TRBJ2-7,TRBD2,TGCGCCAGCAGCCTATCTGGACTAGCGGGAGACGAGCAGTACTTC,CASSLSGLAGDEQYF
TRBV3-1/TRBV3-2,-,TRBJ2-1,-,TGTGCCAGCAGCCAAGATTACGGGAGAACCCATGAGCAGTTCTTC,CASSQDYGRTHEQFF
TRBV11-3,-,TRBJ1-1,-,TGTGCCAGCAGCTTAGATTCAGGGATGAACACTGAAGCTTTCTTT,CASSLDSGMNTEAFF
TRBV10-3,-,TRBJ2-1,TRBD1,TGTGCCATCAGTGAGAATAATTGGGACAGTAACAATGAGCAGTTCTTC,CAISENNWDSNNEQFF
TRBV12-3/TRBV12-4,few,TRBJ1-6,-,TGTGCCAGCAGTCGCACTAGAGATTCACCCCTCCACTTT,CASSRTRDSPLHF
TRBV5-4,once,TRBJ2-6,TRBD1,TGTGCCAGCAGCTGGGACAGAGGGACCAGGACTGGGGCCAACGTCCTGACTTTC,CASSWDRGTRTGANVLTF
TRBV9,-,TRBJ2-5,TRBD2,TGTGCCAGCAGCGTAGCAGAGGTGACTAGCGGGAGTAACCAGTACTTC,CASSVAEVTSGSNQYF
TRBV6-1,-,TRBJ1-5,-,TGTGCCAGCAGTGAAGGCCCAGATGGCAATCAGCCCCAGCATTTT,CASSEGPDGNQPQHF
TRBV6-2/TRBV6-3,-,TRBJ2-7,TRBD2,TGTGCCAGCAGTTTCGGGGGGGCCTACGAGCAGTACTTC,CASSFGGAYEQYF
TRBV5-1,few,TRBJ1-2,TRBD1,TGCGCCAGCAGCTTGGACGGGACAGGGGGAAGCTACACCTTC,CASSLDGTGGSYTF
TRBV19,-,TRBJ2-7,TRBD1,TGTGCCAGGACTCCGGGACAGGAGTCCTACGAGCAGTACTTC,CARTPGQESYEQYF
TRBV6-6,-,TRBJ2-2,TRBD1,TGTGCCAGCAGTTACGTGACAGGGAAGGCCGGGGAGCTGTTTTTT,CASSYVTGKAGELFF
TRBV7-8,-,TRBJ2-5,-,TGTGCCAGCAGCTTAGATCGGGAGACCCAGTACTTC,CASSLDRETQYF
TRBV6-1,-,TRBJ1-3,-,TGTGCCAGCAGTGAAGTCGCGGGACGGATTATCTCTGGAAACACCATATATTTT,CASSEVAGRIISGNTIYF
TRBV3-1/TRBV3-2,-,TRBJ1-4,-,TGTGCCAGCCGTCGGGTGCAGGGGAGTGAAAAACTGTTTTTT,CASRRVQGSEKLFF
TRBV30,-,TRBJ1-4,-,TGTGCCTGGAGTGTAGGGCCAGGGCGGGAAAAACTGTTTTTT,CAWSVGPGREKLFF
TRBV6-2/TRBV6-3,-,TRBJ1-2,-,TGTGCCAGCAGTCCCCGGGACAAGTTCTATGGCTACACCTTC,CASSPRDKFYGYTF
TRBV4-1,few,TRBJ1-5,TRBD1,TGCGCCAGCAGCCAAGATGAGGGGGCGATGGCTGAAATCAGCCCCCAGCATTTT,CASSQDEGAMAEISPQHF
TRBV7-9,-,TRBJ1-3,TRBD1,TGTGCCAGCAGCTCGACAGGGGGAACTGGAAACACCATATATTTT,CASSSTGGTGNTIYF
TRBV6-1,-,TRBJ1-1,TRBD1,TGTGCCAGCAGTGAACTCGGGACAGGGGTAGGGTTTACTGAAGCTTTCTTT,CASSELGTGVGFTEAFF
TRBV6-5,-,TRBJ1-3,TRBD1,TGTGCCAGCAGTACCGGGACAGGGAGGAACACCATATATTTT,CASSTGTGRNTIYF
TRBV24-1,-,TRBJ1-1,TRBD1,TGTGCCACCAGTAACAGGGGGTCGAACACTGAAGCTTTCTTT,CATSNRGSNTEAFF
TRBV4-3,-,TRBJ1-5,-,TGCGCCAGCAGCCAAGATCTTATACAGCCCCAGCATTTT,CASSQDLIQPQHF
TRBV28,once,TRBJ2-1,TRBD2,TGTGCCACCTGGACTAGCGGGAACAATGAGCAGTTCTTC,CATWTSGNNEQFF
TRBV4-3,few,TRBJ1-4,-,TGCGCCAGCAGCCAAGGCCTCTGGGAGGGTCCCAGTGAAAAACTGTTTTTT,CASSQGLWEGPSEKLFF
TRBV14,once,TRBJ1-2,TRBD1,TGTGCCAGCAGCTTGGACAGGGCTAACTATGGCTACACCTTC,CASSLDRANYGYTF
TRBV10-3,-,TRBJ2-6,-,TGTGCCATCAGTGACCCGACAGTCGCTGGGGCCAACGTCCTGACTTTC,CAISDPTVAGANVLTF
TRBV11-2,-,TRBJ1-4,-,TGTGCCAGCAGCGTCAATGCGGAAAAACTGTTTTTT,CASSVNAEKLFF
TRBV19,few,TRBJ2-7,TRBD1,TGTGCCAGTAGTGCTGGGTGGCAGGGGGCTCGGGAGCAGTACTTC,CASSAGWQGAREQYF
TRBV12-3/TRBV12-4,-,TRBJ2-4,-,TGTGCCAGCAGTTTTGGACAGTTCAACATTCAGTACTTC,CASSFGQFNIQYF
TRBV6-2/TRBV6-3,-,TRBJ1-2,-,TGTGCCAGCAGTTACCCCTGGTCAAGGGGCAAGTCTAACTATGGCTACACCTTC,CASSYPWSRGKSNYGYTF
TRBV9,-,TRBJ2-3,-,TGTGCCAGCAGCACCGAGGTTTGGAGCACAGATACGCAGTATTTT,CASSTEVWSTDTQYF
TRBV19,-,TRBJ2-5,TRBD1,TGTGCCAGTAGTATAGATAGGACAGGGTGGGAGACCCAGTACTTC,CASSIDRTGWETQYF
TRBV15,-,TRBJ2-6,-,TGTGCCACCAGCACTAGCACTGGGGCCAACGTCCTGACTTTC,CATSTSTGANVLTF